This T cell receptor beta chain was recorded in a study of blood T cell repertoires in COVID-19. The germline gives CDR1 SNHLY, CDR2 FYNNEI. This CDR3 is 12 amino acids long. V gave up 6 bases and J gave up 5 bases, with 5 bases separating them. In the original analysis: Amplifying reference gene primers gave estimates of nucleated cell counts. Assay: immunoSEQ multiplex PCR; the TCRdb copy retains only in-frame clones and omits some. V and J calls and clone size are given by that table; D and trimming were obtained from the DNA. The data hold about 27,000 clones, with about 80% observed a single time.

The chain combines TRBV2 with TRBJ1-6; D is uncertain. Source material: peripheral blood. The TCR was taken from a man aged 70-80 years with acute or convalescent COVID-19. In nucleotides, the CDR3 is TGTGCCAGCAGAGCGGATAATTCACCCCTCCACTTT. As protein: CASRADNSPLHF.